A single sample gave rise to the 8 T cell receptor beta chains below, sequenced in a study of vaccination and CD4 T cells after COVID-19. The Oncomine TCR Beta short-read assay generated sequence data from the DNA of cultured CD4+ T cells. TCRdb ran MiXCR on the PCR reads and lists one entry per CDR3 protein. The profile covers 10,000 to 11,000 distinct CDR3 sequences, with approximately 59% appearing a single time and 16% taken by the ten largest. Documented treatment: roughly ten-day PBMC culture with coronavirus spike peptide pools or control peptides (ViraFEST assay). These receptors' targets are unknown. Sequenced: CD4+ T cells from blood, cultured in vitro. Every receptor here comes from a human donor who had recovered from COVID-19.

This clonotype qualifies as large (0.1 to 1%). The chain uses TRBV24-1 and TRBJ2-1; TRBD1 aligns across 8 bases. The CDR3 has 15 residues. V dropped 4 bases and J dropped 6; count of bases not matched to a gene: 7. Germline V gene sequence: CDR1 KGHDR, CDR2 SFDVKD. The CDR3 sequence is CATSDPQGVVNEQFF. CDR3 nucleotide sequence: TGTGCCACCAGTGACCCACAGGGGGTGGTCAATGAGCAGTTCTTC.

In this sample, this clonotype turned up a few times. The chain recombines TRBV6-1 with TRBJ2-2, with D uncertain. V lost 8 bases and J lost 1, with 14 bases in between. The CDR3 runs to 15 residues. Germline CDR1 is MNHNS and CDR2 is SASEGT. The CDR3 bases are TGTGCCAGCCTCGTTGTCCTATTGAACACCGGGGAGCTGTTTTTT. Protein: CASLVVLLNTGELFF.

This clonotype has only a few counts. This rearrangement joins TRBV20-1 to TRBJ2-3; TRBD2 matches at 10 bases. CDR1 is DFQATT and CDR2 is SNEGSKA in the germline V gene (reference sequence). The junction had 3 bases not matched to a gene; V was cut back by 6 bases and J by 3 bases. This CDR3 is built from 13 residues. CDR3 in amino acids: CSAASGGTDTQYF. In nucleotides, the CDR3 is TGCAGTGCCGCTAGCGGGGGAACAGATACGCAGTATTTT.

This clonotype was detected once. In DNA form, the CDR3 reads TGTGCCAGCAGAAGACTAGCGGGAGAAGGCTACGAGCAGTACTTC. Translating it yields CASRRLAGEGYEQYF. The rearrangement joins TRBV7-2 to TRBJ2-7, with TRBD2 identical over 12 bases. The germline V gene has CDR1 SGHTA and CDR2 FQGNSA. J lost 3 bases, V lost 6 bases, and 6 bases had no gene match. The CDR3 extends over 15 amino acids. Filled out from reference TRBV7-2 and TRBJ2-7, the complete variable domain reads GAGVSQSPSNKVTEKGKDVELRCDPISGHTALYWYRQSLGQGLEFLIYFQGNSAPDKSGLPSDRFSAERTGGSVSTLTIQRTQQEDSAVYLCASRRLAGEGYEQYFGPGTRLTVT.

CDR3: CASSLLPGGDYGYTF. CDR3 nucleotide sequence: TGTGCCAGCAGTCTCCTCCCAGGGGGCGACTATGGCTACACCTTC. The rearrangement uses TRBV27 and TRBJ1-2, with 8 bases aligning to TRBD1. From germline, CDR1 is MNHEY and CDR2 SMNVEV (reference sequence). V lost 5 bases to trimming and J lost 3 bases; unmatched junction nucleotides: 8. This CDR3 has 15 residues.

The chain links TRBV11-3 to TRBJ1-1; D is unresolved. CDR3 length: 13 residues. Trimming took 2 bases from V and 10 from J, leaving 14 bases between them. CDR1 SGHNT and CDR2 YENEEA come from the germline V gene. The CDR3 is CASSLRRTHVAFF. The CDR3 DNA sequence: TGTGCCAGCAGCTTACGTCGTACCCATGTAGCTTTCTTT.

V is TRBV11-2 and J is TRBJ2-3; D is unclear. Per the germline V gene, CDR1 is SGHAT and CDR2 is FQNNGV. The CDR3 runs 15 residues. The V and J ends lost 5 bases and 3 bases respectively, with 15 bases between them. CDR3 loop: CASSPGYLGTDTQYF. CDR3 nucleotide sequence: TGTGCCAGCAGCCCGGGCTATCTTGGTACAGATACGCAGTATTTT.

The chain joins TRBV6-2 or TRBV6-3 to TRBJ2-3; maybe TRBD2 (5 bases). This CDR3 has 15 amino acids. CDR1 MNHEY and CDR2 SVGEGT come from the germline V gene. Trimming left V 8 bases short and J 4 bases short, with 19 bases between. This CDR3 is CASRLDPWRADTQYF. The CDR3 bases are TGTGCCAGCCGCCTCGACCCCTGGCGGGCAGATACGCAGTATTTT.